This TCR beta chain appears in the sequencing data of a study of T cell repertoires in cytomegalovirus infection. Study-wide context: Alongside well-studied HLA-B-restricted CMV epitopes, recently identified HLA-C-restricted CMV epitopes were also used. CMV infection plus the matching HLA type was flagged by public TCR beta signatures.

TCRdb processed the reads anew with MiXCR; each CDR3 protein has one entry. The data hold roughly 570,000 distinct CDR3 sequences, with 40% observed a single time. This clonotype was seen more than once but under ten times. Its antigen is not identified. The V gene's germline CDR1 is MNHEY and CDR2 SVGEGT. The CDR3 is 17 amino acids. V trimming: 2 bases; J trimming: 7 bases; junction bases outside the gene matches: 12. Study-level findings and limits: The ex vivo response showed dominance by HLA-C-restricted CMV-specific TCR beta clonotypes. Based on cumulative public TCR beta family frequency, carriers of CMV plus the relevant HLA were identified.

The specimen was cultured PBMCs, collected from culture after CMV antigen stimulation. The chain links TRBV6-2 or TRBV6-3 to TRBJ2-2, with 8 bases matching TRBD1. This receptor was obtained from a human donor in good health (CMV status not recorded). Some clones in this sample may be carry-over from other donors' samples. The CDR3 loop is CASSYEPGQVSVGELFF. For the CDR3, the DNA is TGTGCCAGCAGTTACGAGCCGGGACAGGTTTCAGTCGGGGAGCTGTTTTTT.